The rows below give T cell receptor beta chains drawn from one sample of a study of Ad26.COV2.S vaccination and SARS-CoV-2 variants. Profiling relied on immunoSEQ multiplex PCR, and the TCRdb table lists in-frame clones only, not all of them. Among 350,000 to 450,000 clones listed, under 95% were seen once. The sequences come from peripheral blood, collected after recovery from COVID-19. Receptors were obtained from a human donor who had recovered from COVID-19. Each CDR3 is given with its conserved first and last residue. A D gene is named only where the DNA matches it firmly.

D gene: NA; V gene: TRBV9; J gene: TRBJ1-2; CDR3 protein: CASSAGTAEYGYTF
D gene: NA; V gene: TRBV7-8; J gene: TRBJ2-5; CDR3 protein: CASSPGPGWYQETQYF
D gene: TRBD2; V gene: TRBV6-5; J gene: TRBJ2-1; CDR3 protein: CASTQTSGGFNEQFF
D gene: NA; V gene: TRBV9; J gene: TRBJ2-3; CDR3 protein: CASSVNSGTFPSTDTQYF
D gene: NA; V gene: TRBV6-5; J gene: TRBJ1-1; CDR3 protein: CASSYATEAFF
D gene: NA; V gene: TRBV12-5; J gene: TRBJ2-7; CDR3 protein: CASGLVNGAYEQYF
D gene: NA; V gene: TRBV18; J gene: TRBJ2-4; CDR3 protein: CASSPPGLAKNIQYF
D gene: TRBD1; V gene: TRBV19; J gene: TRBJ2-3; CDR3 protein: CASSMVRGLDTQYF
D gene: NA; V gene: TRBV27; J gene: TRBJ1-3; CDR3 protein: CASSLAGAPSGNTIYF
D gene: TRBD2; V gene: TRBV25-1; J gene: TRBJ2-1; CDR3 protein: CASSETSGGTRQFF
D gene: NA; V gene: TRBV12-3/TRBV12-4; J gene: TRBJ1-1; CDR3 protein: CASIRYTEAFF
D gene: NA; V gene: TRBV12-5; J gene: TRBJ1-1; CDR3 protein: CASGFARDTEAFF
D gene: NA; V gene: TRBV4-1; J gene: TRBJ1-1; CDR3 protein: CASTRLQGGTEAFF
D gene: NA; V gene: TRBV13; J gene: TRBJ2-3; CDR3 protein: CASSHTSTDTQYF
D gene: TRBD2; V gene: TRBV18; J gene: TRBJ2-3; CDR3 protein: CASSPTSGGAASTDTQYF
D gene: NA; V gene: TRBV6-2/TRBV6-3; J gene: TRBJ1-5; CDR3 protein: CASSSIEGIDNQPQHF
D gene: NA; V gene: TRBV23-1; J gene: TRBJ2-1; CDR3 protein: CASSQLDREVVGKETDSNNEQFF
D gene: TRBD2; V gene: TRBV7-2; J gene: TRBJ2-7; CDR3 protein: CASSVSGREREQYF
D gene: NA; V gene: TRBV4-3; J gene: TRBJ2-1; CDR3 protein: CASSPTERVNNEQFF
D gene: TRBD2; V gene: TRBV19; J gene: TRBJ2-5; CDR3 protein: CASSMGGDGTQYF
D gene: NA; V gene: TRBV9; J gene: TRBJ1-6; CDR3 protein: CASSAPRTGDSPLHF
D gene: TRBD1; V gene: TRBV14; J gene: TRBJ1-2; CDR3 protein: CASSPRDRGSGYTF
D gene: NA; V gene: TRBV5-1; J gene: TRBJ1-4; CDR3 protein: CASSRSGASNEKLFF
D gene: NA; V gene: TRBV19; J gene: TRBJ1-1; CDR3 protein: CASKKDTMNTEAFF
D gene: TRBD1; V gene: TRBV7-9; J gene: TRBJ1-2; CDR3 protein: CASSAQGQGLGGYTF
D gene: NA; V gene: TRBV9; J gene: TRBJ2-1; CDR3 protein: CASSTSGTVTNEQFF
D gene: NA; V gene: TRBV4-3; J gene: TRBJ1-5; CDR3 protein: CASSQTADANQPQHF
D gene: NA; V gene: TRBV2; J gene: TRBJ1-6; CDR3 protein: CASSLDIYNSPLHF
D gene: TRBD1; V gene: TRBV9; J gene: TRBJ2-2; CDR3 protein: CASSARQGVNTGELFF
D gene: TRBD2; V gene: TRBV11-2; J gene: TRBJ2-3; CDR3 protein: CASSQTSGVFTDTQYF
D gene: NA; V gene: TRBV24-1; J gene: TRBJ1-2; CDR3 protein: CATTQPGRRTPDYGYTF
D gene: NA; V gene: TRBV7-9; J gene: TRBJ1-1; CDR3 protein: CASSFGQKNTEAFF
D gene: NA; V gene: TRBV7-8; J gene: TRBJ1-5; CDR3 protein: CASSNLRQAGGNQPQHF
D gene: NA; V gene: TRBV11-2; J gene: TRBJ2-7; CDR3 protein: CASSSVRESSYEQYF
D gene: TRBD2; V gene: TRBV3-1/TRBV3-2; J gene: TRBJ2-5; CDR3 protein: CASSQVASGGNQETQYF
D gene: NA; V gene: TRBV5-4; J gene: TRBJ1-2; CDR3 protein: CASSLVVGQRGGGYTF
D gene: TRBD1; V gene: TRBV7-9; J gene: TRBJ1-3; CDR3 protein: CASSLFRQGAAGNTIYF
D gene: NA; V gene: TRBV27; J gene: TRBJ1-2; CDR3 protein: CASSLSERTPYGYTF
D gene: TRBD2; V gene: TRBV3-1/TRBV3-2; J gene: TRBJ2-7; CDR3 protein: CASSQPGLAGHEQYF
D gene: NA; V gene: TRBV5-4; J gene: TRBJ2-5; CDR3 protein: CASSLGPGGVQETQYF
D gene: TRBD1; V gene: TRBV11-2; J gene: TRBJ1-1; CDR3 protein: CASSLAMTGVGTEAFF
D gene: TRBD1; V gene: TRBV15; J gene: TRBJ1-2; CDR3 protein: CATRDTDRGDYGYTF
D gene: NA; V gene: TRBV7-6; J gene: TRBJ2-3; CDR3 protein: CASSLNPGADTQYF
D gene: TRBD1; V gene: TRBV7-9; J gene: TRBJ1-1; CDR3 protein: CASSPTTGQKNTEAFF
D gene: TRBD2; V gene: TRBV2; J gene: TRBJ2-3; CDR3 protein: CASRREGDTQYF
D gene: TRBD1; V gene: TRBV7-6; J gene: TRBJ1-4; CDR3 protein: CASSLTGGNEKLFF
D gene: TRBD1; V gene: TRBV10-1; J gene: TRBJ1-2; CDR3 protein: CASSDDGGAGGQGGYTF
D gene: NA; V gene: TRBV7-2; J gene: TRBJ1-1; CDR3 protein: CASSGISTEAFF
D gene: TRBD1; V gene: TRBV20-1; J gene: TRBJ1-1; CDR3 protein: CSADRVGAFF
D gene: NA; V gene: TRBV19; J gene: TRBJ1-1; CDR3 protein: CASSIGYMNTEAFF
D gene: TRBD1; V gene: TRBV5-6; J gene: TRBJ2-1; CDR3 protein: CASSLRQGVYNEQFF
D gene: NA; V gene: TRBV5-1; J gene: TRBJ1-2; CDR3 protein: CASSPSTESYGYTF
D gene: NA; V gene: TRBV6-5; J gene: TRBJ2-2; CDR3 protein: CATGKRILNTGELFF
D gene: TRBD2; V gene: TRBV18; J gene: TRBJ2-1; CDR3 protein: CASSPPGGEERINEQFF
D gene: TRBD1; V gene: TRBV14; J gene: TRBJ2-1; CDR3 protein: CASSHMNRGPYNEQFF
D gene: TRBD1; V gene: TRBV6-4; J gene: TRBJ2-4; CDR3 protein: CASSDDRALNIQYF
D gene: NA; V gene: TRBV12-5; J gene: TRBJ1-6; CDR3 protein: CASGLDGRWNSPLHF
D gene: NA; V gene: TRBV5-6; J gene: TRBJ2-2; CDR3 protein: CASSGPSGELFF
D gene: NA; V gene: TRBV12-5; J gene: TRBJ1-6; CDR3 protein: CASGGAGGADSPLHF